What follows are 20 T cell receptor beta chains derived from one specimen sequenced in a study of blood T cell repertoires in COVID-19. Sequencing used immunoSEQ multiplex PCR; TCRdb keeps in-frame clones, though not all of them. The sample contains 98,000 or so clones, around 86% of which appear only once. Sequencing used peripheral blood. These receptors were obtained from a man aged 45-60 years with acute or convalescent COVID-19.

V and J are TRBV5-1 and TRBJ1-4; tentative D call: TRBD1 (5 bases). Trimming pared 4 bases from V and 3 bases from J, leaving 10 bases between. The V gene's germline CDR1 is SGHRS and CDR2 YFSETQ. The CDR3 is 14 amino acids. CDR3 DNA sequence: TGCGCCAGCAGCGGGGGGGAAGCTAATGAAAAACTGTTTTTT. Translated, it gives CASSGGEANEKLFF.

CDR3 region: CASSSGGRLQAFF. Here the CDR3 DNA reads TGTGCCAGCAGCTCGGGGGGGAGGCTACAGGCTTTCTTT. This chain joins TRBV5-4 and TRBJ1-1; weak D call: TRBD1 (5 bases). Trimming stripped 3 bases from V and 11 bases from J, with 17 bases between. The germline gives CDR1 SGHNT, CDR2 YYREEE (reference sequence). This CDR3 spans 13 amino acids.

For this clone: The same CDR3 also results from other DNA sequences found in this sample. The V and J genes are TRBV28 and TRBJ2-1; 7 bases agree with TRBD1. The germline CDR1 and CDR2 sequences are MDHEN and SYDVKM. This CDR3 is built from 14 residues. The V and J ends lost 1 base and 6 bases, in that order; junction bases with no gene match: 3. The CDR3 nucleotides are TGTGCCAGCAGTTTATTAGCAGGGGGCAATGAGCAGTTCTTC. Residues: CASSLLAGGNEQFF. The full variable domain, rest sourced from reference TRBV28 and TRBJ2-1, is DVKVTQSSRYLVKRTGEKVFLECVQDMDHENMFWYRQDPGLGLRLIYFSYDVKMKEKGDIPEGYSVSREKKERFSLILESASTNQTSMYLCASSLLAGGNEQFFGPGTRLTVL.

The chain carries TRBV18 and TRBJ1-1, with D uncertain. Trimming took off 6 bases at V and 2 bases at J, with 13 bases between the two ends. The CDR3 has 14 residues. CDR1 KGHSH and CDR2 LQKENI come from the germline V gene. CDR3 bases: TGTGCCAGCTCCCCCGTAGCGGGCAACACTGAAGCTTTCTTT. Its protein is CASSPVAGNTEAFF.

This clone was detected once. CDR3 coding DNA: TGTGCCAGCTCACCACTAGGAGAAACCTACGAGCAGTACTTC. Protein product: CASSPLGETYEQYF. The J gene is TRBJ2-7, the V gene TRBV18; D is ambiguous. CDR3 size: 14 residues. CDR1 is KGHSH and CDR2 is LQKENI in the germline V gene. Trimming left V 1 base short and J 2 bases short, with 9 bases between.

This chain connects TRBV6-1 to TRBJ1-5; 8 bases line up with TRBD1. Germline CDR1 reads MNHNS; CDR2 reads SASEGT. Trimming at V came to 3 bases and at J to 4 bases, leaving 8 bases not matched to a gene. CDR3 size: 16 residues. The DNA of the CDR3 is TGTGCCAGCAGTGAGGCAGCAGGGGGCACTAATCAGCCCCAGCATTTT. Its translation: CASSEAAGGTNQPQHF.

The CDR3 DNA sequence: TGTGCCAGCAGTTTTGCGAGAGGCGGTGGAAATAATTCACCCCTCCACTTT. Translation: CASSFARGGGNNSPLHF. The chain carries TRBV28 and TRBJ1-6; no reliable D call. The CDR3 length is 17 residues. CDR1 is MDHEN, CDR2 SYDVKM, per germline. V was trimmed by 3 bases and J by 5 bases, leaving 17 bases between them.

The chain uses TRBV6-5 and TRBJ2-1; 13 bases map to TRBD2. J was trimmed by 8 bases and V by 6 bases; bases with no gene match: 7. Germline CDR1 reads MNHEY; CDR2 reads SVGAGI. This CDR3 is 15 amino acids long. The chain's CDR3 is CASRWTSGSLDEQFF. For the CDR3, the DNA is TGTGCCAGCAGGTGGACTAGCGGGAGTTTGGATGAGCAGTTCTTC.

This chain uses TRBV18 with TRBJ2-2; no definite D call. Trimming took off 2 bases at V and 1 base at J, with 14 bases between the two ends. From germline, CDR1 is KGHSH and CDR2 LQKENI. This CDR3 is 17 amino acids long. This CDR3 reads CASSPGLRQQNTGELFF. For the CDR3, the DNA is TGTGCCAGCTCACCAGGATTAAGACAACAGAACACCGGGGAGCTGTTTTTT.

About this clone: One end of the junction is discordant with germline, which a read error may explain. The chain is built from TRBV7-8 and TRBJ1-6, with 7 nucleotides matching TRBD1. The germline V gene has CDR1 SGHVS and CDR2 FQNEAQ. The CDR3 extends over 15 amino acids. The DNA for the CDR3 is TGTGCCAGCAGCTCAGCGACAGGGCCGCATTCACCCCTTCACTTT. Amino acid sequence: CASSSATGPHSPLHF.

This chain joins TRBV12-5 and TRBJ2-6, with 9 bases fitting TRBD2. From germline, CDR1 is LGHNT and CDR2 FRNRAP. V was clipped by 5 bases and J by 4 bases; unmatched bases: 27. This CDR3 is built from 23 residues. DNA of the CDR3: TGTGCTAGTGGTCCAAACGGGGGCGCCTTTAGCGGGAGTTTATCGAAGGGGGCCAACGTCCTGACTTTC. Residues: CASGPNGGAFSGSLSKGANVLTF.

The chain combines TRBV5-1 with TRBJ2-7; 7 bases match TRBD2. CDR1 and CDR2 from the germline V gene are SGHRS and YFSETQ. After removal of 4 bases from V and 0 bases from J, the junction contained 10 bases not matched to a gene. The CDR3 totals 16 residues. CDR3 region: CASSRGGDRSSYEQYF. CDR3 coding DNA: TGCGCCAGCAGCCGTGGGGGGGACCGGAGCTCCTACGAGCAGTACTTC. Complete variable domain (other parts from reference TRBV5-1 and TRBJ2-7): KAGVTQTPRYLIKTRGQQVTLSCSPISGHRSVSWYQQTPGQGLQFLFEYFSETQRNKGNFPGRFSGRQFSNSRSEMNVSTLELGDSALYLCASSRGGDRSSYEQYFGPGTRLTVT.

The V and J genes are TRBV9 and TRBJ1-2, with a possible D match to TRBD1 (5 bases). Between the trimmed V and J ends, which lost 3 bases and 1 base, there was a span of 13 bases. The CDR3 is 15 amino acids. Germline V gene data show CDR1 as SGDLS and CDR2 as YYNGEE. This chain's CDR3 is CASSGNRIINYGYTF. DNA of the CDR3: TGTGCCAGCAGCGGGAACAGGATTATTAACTATGGCTACACCTTC.

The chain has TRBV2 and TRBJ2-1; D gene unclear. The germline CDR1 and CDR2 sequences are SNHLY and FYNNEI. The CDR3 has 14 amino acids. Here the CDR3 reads CATNWAPDADEQFF. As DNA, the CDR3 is TGTGCGACCAATTGGGCCCCGGATGCTGATGAGCAGTTCTTC.

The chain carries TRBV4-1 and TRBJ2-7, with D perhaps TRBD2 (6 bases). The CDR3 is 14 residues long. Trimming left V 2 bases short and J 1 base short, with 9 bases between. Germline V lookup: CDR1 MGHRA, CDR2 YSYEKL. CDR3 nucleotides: TGCGCCAGCAGCCAACTACGGGAGTCCTACGAGCAGTACTTC. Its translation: CASSQLRESYEQYF.

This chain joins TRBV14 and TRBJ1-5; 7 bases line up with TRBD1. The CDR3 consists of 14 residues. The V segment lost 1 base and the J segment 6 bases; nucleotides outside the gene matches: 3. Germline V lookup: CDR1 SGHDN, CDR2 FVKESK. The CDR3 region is CASSQGGGGQPQHF. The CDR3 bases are TGTGCCAGCAGCCAAGGAGGGGGCGGTCAGCCCCAGCATTTT. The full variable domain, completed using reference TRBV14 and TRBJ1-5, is EAGVTQFPSHSVIEKGQTVTLRCDPISGHDNLYWYRRVMGKEIKFLLHFVKESKQDESGMPNNRFLAERTGGTYSTLKVQPAELEDSGVYFCASSQGGGGQPQHFGDGTRLSIL.

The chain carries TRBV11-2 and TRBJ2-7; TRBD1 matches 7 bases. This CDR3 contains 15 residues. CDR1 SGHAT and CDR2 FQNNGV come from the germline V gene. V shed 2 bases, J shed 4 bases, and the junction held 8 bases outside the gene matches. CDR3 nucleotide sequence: TGTGCCAGCAGCTTAACCGGGACAGTACGGTACGAGCAGTACTTC. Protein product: CASSLTGTVRYEQYF. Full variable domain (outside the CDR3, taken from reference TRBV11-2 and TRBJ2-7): EAGVAQSPRYKIIEKRQSVAFWCNPISGHATLYWYQQILGQGPKLLIQFQNNGVVDDSQLPKDRFSAERLKGVDSTLKIQPAKLEDSAVYLCASSLTGTVRYEQYFGPGTRLTVT.

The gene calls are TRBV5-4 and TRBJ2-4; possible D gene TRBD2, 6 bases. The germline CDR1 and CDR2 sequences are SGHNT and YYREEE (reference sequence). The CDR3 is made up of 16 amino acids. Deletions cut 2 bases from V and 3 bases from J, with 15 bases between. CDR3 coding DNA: TGTGCCAGCAGCTTTGCTGCGACTAGTGACAAAAACATTCAGTACTTC. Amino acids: CASSFAATSDKNIQYF.

CDR3: CASSFSSQETQYF. CDR3 nucleotide sequence: TGCGCCAGCAGCTTCTCCAGCCAAGAGACCCAGTACTTC. This rearrangement joins TRBV5-1 to TRBJ2-5; D gene uncertain. V gave up 2 bases and J gave up 1 base, with 6 bases separating them. CDR1 SGHRS and CDR2 YFSETQ come from the germline V gene. The CDR3 is 13 residues long.

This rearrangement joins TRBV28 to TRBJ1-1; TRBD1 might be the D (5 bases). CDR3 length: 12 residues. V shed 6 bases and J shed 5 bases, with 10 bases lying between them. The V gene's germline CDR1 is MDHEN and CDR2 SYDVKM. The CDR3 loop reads CASRGLGTEAFF. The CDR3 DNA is TGTGCCAGCAGGGGGCTTGGGACTGAAGCTTTCTTT.